A selection of T cell receptor beta chains follows, all from one sample in a study of blood T cell repertoires in COVID-19. Sequenced by immunoSEQ multiplex PCR; TCRdb stores in-frame clones only, minus some. The sample lists fewer than 200,000 clones, about 80% occurring once. What was sequenced was peripheral blood. The receptors shown here come from a woman in her 70s with acute or convalescent COVID-19. CDR3s include the opening cysteine and the closing phenylalanine or tryptophan.

TRBV6-6	16	TRBJ1-1	CASSPSGGQTNTEAFF
TRBV10-2	14	TRBJ1-1	CASTLAWGYTEAFF
TRBV5-1	14	TRBJ1-1	CASSLGQEDTEAFF
TRBV21-1	16	TRBJ2-1	CASSVRGSLSYNEQFF
TRBV25-1	11	TRBJ1-1	CASRGGTEAFF
TRBV5-8	12	TRBJ1-6	CASSPRQGRIHF
TRBV7-2	14	TRBJ2-5	CASSLDYTQETQYF
TRBV3-1/TRBV3-2	19	TRBJ1-5	CASSQGRGQGAQSRQPQHF
TRBV10-3	15	TRBJ2-2	CAISERGSSTGELFF
TRBV7-9	14	TRBJ2-4	CASSLSARGNIQYF
TRBV6-1	17	TRBJ2-1	CASSEMVTSGGRNEQFF
TRBV12-3/TRBV12-4	13	TRBJ1-1	CASSQVSNTEAFF
TRBV4-2	15	TRBJ2-1	CASSQEAGSVNEQFF
TRBV3-1/TRBV3-2	14	TRBJ1-6	CASSRAEFNSPLHF
TRBV2	14	TRBJ2-3	CASSAVSSTDTQYF
TRBV5-1	15	TRBJ1-6	CASSLEEVERSPLHF
TRBV28	12	TRBJ2-7	CASSLGFYEQYF
TRBV19	13	TRBJ1-1	CASKVQLNTEAFF
TRBV5-1	14	TRBJ2-3	CASSFGTGTDTQYF
TRBV29-1	15	TRBJ2-3	CSVEGGRGFTDTQYF
TRBV7-9	14	TRBJ1-5	CASSLGDRHQPQHF
TRBV5-1	14	TRBJ1-6	CASSVTGTNSPLHF